This T cell receptor (beta chain) was sequenced in a study of cytomegalovirus exposure and HLA in healthy donors. Background on the study: Earlier results showed roughly 120 million unique TCR beta sequences derived from roughly 180 million T cells.

PCR involved 60 Vbeta and 13 Jbeta primers. Method: immunoSEQ multiplex PCR; TCRdb's copy keeps in-frame clones and lacks some. Of roughly 150,000 clones in the sample, over 80% were seen once. Study-level results: Some highly shared sequence variants likely arose as a pipeline artifact. CMV serostatus was the only immune exposure information that was available.

Comments on this clone: Antigen specificity is unknown.

Despite likely unrecorded immune exposures, the donors were nominally healthy at the time of sampling. V dropped 9 bases and J dropped 7; count of bases not matched to a gene: 5. Germline CDR1 is SGHNT and CDR2 is YYREEE (reference sequence). The CDR3 spans 12 residues. Input material: PBMCs. The chain combines TRBV5-4 with TRBJ1-4, with 8 nucleotides matching TRBD1. The receptor was isolated from a male donor in good health and CMV-seronegative. The CDR3 reads CAMGTGREKLFF. The DNA of the CDR3 is TGTGCCATGGGGACAGGACGTGAAAAACTGTTTTTT.